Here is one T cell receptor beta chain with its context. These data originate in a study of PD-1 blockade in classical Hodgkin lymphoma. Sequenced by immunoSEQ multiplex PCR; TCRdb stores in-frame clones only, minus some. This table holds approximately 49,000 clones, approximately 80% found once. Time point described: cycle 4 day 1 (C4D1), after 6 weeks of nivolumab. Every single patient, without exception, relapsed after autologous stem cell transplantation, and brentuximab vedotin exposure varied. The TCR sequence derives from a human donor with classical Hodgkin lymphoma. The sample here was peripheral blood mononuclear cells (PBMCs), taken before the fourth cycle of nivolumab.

The DNA for the CDR3 is TGTGCCAGCAGCCCAAGGGTCTATGGCTACACCTTC. It translates to CASSPRVYGYTF. This chain uses TRBV28 with TRBJ1-2; D remains ambiguous. The CDR3 has 12 amino acids. Looked up from germline, CDR1 is MDHEN and CDR2 is SYDVKM. The V and J ends lost 6 bases and 4 bases respectively, with 9 bases between them.